This T cell receptor beta chain is drawn from a study of shared clonotypes between healthy human individuals (TCRdb year 2020). At the level of the whole study: Two women and a few men aged 18 to 49 years were included in the cohort. For each donor, CD4 naive and CD4 memory were each given three plates, CD8 naive was given two plates, and CD8 memory was given one plate. To estimate repertoire size and how much clonotypes are shared between individuals, the study performed deep sequencing of blood TCR repertoires from 4 to 6 healthy adults. To increase sequencing depth and limit assay-specific biases, TCR repertoire library preparation and sequencing were carried out by different laboratories using diverse techniques. Leukapheresis yielded between about 0.8 and 8.9 billion PBMCs per donor. Study-wide conclusions, independent of this receptor: Rarefaction of sorted-subset datasets indicated incomplete sequencing despite the large sequencing depth. Roughly 5.2% of naive CD4, roughly 3.6% of naive CD8, 2.3% of memory CD4, and about 0.4% of memory CD8 clonotypes were shared across a few donors. Sampling was restricted to blood, and TCR repertoires in tissues likely differ from the TCR repertoires found in blood. Because the study included only a small number of donors, the genetic and exposure-history diversity represented was limited. Naive subsets generally had larger estimated clonotype richness than memory subsets did. Pairwise subsampling indicated that sequencing depth was expected to affect the degree of clonotype sharing among donors. Clonotypes shared by all four sorted-subset donors showed higher generation probabilities than non-shared clonotypes.

Turning to this clone: Its binding antigen is unknown. It has no much larger one-base neighbor in the sample; base qualities were not kept.

CD8 naive samples were CD45RO-negative cells positively selected for CCR7, giving a CD45RA+CCR7+ population that excluded TemRA cells. Donors were healthy HIV-negative adults with no recently reported acute infections or vaccinations. All donors were Caucasian adults living in Nashville, Tennessee, USA. Blood was obtained by leukapheresis, after which PBMCs were separated by Ficoll-Histopaque density gradient centrifugation and cryopreserved in liquid nitrogen vapor phase. Analytical flow cytometry was used to check the purity and quantity of every magnetically sorted T cell population. Genomic DNA was isolated from each sorted fraction and quantified by UV absorbance on a Nanodrop 2000c. The CDR3 contains 13 residues, cysteine and phenylalanine counted. This entry keeps only the CDR3 DNA: 39 bases, framed from base 1. Here V drops 11 bases and J drops 7 bases, and the junction holds 13 bases not matched to any gene. In the germline V gene (reference sequence), CDR1 corresponds to MNHEY and CDR2 to SMNVEV.

TCR CDR3 regions were amplified from genomic DNA by multiplex PCR using the deep immunoSEQ assay. Genomic DNA extracted from each cell subset was distributed evenly over all wells of several immunoSEQ 96-well plates, and each plate served as one replicate. For sorted subsets, approximately 210 ng of genomic DNA, equivalent to around 30,000 T cell genomes, went into each replicate PCR. Purified libraries were quantified with a Qubit 3.0 fluorometer, sized on a Bioanalyzer 2100, and re-quantified with the KAPA Library Quantification kit. Every immunoSEQ 96-well plate was sequenced on a separate single-read 150-cycle Illumina NextSeq 550 flow cell. Processing in the source paper ran as follows. The immunoSEQ output contained only junctional sequences without quality scores, so filtering could not match that applied to full-length reads. To assign V/J genes and CDR3, sequences were annotated against IMGT germline references using PyIR, a Python wrapper for IgBLAST v1.9. Reads were filtered out if the reads had weak V/J assignments (E-value above 1e-6), no CDR3, stop codons, out-of-frame junctions, or ambiguous translated residues. A V3J clonotype was defined by an identical inferred V gene, J gene, and CDR3 amino acid sequence. To compute the percentage overlap between repertoires, the number of shared unique clonotypes was divided by the size of the smaller repertoire. Repertoire richness was assessed with RTK rarefaction, the Chao1 estimator, and Recon v2.1 estimates of unobserved clonotypes. For all TCRbeta clonotypes obtained by the gDNA method from a handful of donors, generation probabilities were computed with OLGA. TCRdb holds this immuneACCESS table with in-frame rearrangements only. Some clones are missing; in checked studies, unresolved V genes explain under half, and the rest has no known cause. V and J calls and clone size are as listed in that table; D and trimming were resolved from the DNA. The sample table contains about 2.1 million clones; only one count was recorded for under 95% of them. The top ten hold more than 1.5% of the sample.

The rearranged chain carries TRBV27 and TRBJ2-7; a stretch of 8 junction bases matches TRBD2. This receptor was identified in a man between 18 and 35 years old in good health. Some clones in this sample may be carry-over from other donors' samples. The sequencing sample was made of naive CD8+ T cells from PBMCs. What this sample's cell subset or site label stands for: CD45RA+CCR7+. The DNA is as follows: TGTGCCGCGGGGGGAAAGACCGTCCAAGAGCAGTACTTC. Its protein product is CAAGGKTVQEQYF.